Listed here are 11 T cell receptor beta chains from one sample, sequenced in a study of cytomegalovirus exposure and HLA in healthy donors. The PCR had 60 Vbeta and 13 Jbeta primers. Clones were sequenced by immunoSEQ multiplex PCR, and TCRdb holds only the in-frame ones, with some missing. The sample lists about 140,000 clones; 70% to 80% were seen once. The sample was PBMCs. These TCRs come from a young man in good health and CMV-seronegative.

The chain employs TRBV18 and TRBJ1-1, with a possible D match to TRBD1 (6 bases). Trimming stripped 6 bases from V and 7 bases from J, with 21 bases between. The CDR3 is 15 residues long. Germline CDR1 and CDR2: KGHSH and LQKENI. The CDR3: CASSNFQGRRGEAFF. For the CDR3, the DNA is TGTGCCAGCTCGAACTTTCAGGGGCGGCGTGGTGAAGCTTTCTTT.

This clone has just one count. This chain uses TRBV5-1 with TRBJ2-1, with 8 nucleotides matching TRBD2. Looked up from germline, CDR1 is SGHRS and CDR2 is YFSETQ. The CDR3 is 16 residues long. The V gene end was trimmed by 0 bases and the J gene end by 3 bases; junction bases not matched to a gene: 5. CDR3 nucleotides: TGCGCCAGCAGCTTGGTGACGGGAGGGAACTACAATGAGCAGTTCTTC. This sequence encodes CASSLVTGGNYNEQFF.

The gene calls are TRBV27 and TRBJ2-3; 9 nucleotides align to TRBD2. Germline V gene lookup returns CDR1 MNHEY and CDR2 SMNVEV (reference sequence). The V segment lost 6 bases and the J segment 1 base; nucleotides outside the gene matches: 2. The CDR3 consists of 14 residues. CDR3: CASRRTSGTDTQYF. The DNA of the CDR3 is TGTGCCAGCAGAAGGACTAGCGGCACAGATACGCAGTATTTT.

This clone has only one observation. The same CDR3 is also encoded by other DNA sequences in this sample. J is TRBJ1-4 and V is TRBV2; the match to TRBD1 covers 9 bases. CDR1 and CDR2 (germline): SNHLY, FYNNEI. J gave up 0 bases and V 6 bases, and 5 bases lay outside the gene matches. The CDR3 runs 16 residues. The CDR3 reads CASRDRGVATNEKLFF. CDR3 DNA sequence: TGTGCCAGCAGGGACAGGGGAGTGGCAACTAATGAAAAACTGTTTTTT.

This clone was observed once. The chain is built from TRBV6-5 and TRBJ2-1, with unresolved D. This CDR3 has 13 residues. Deletions cut 5 bases from V and 7 bases from J, with 12 bases between. Germline V lookup: CDR1 MNHEY, CDR2 SVGAGI. This CDR3 reads CASSPQIPNEQFF. Written as DNA, the CDR3 is TGTGCCAGCAGTCCACAAATCCCTAATGAGCAGTTCTTC.

The genes are TRBV7-9 and TRBJ2-7; the D is unclear. Trimming cost V 5 bases and J 6 bases, with 11 bases left between them. The CDR3 is made up of 12 amino acids. From germline, CDR1 is SEHNR and CDR2 FQNEAQ (reference sequence). In nucleotides, the CDR3 is TGTGCCAGCAGCACTCACTCCGGCGAGCAGTACTTC. Encoded protein: CASSTHSGEQYF.

This clone was picked up a small number of times. The chain has TRBV5-1 and TRBJ2-7; no clear D gene. V lost 2 bases, J lost 6 bases, and 12 bases lay in between. This CDR3 contains 13 residues. Germline V gene lookup returns CDR1 SGHRS and CDR2 YFSETQ. Here the CDR3 reads CASSFLGVGEQYF. The CDR3 nucleotides read TGCGCCAGCAGCTTTCTAGGAGTTGGCGAGCAGTACTTC.

This chain uses TRBV9 with TRBJ1-4, with TRBD1 matching 7 bases. The CDR3 contains 13 residues. V dropped 1 base and J dropped 12; count of bases not matched to a gene: 6. Germline V lookup: CDR1 SGDLS, CDR2 YYNGEE. CDR3 DNA sequence: TGTGCCAGCAGCGTAAAACAAGGGGGCGAACTGTTTTTT. It codes for CASSVKQGGELFF.

V usage is TRBV27 and J usage is TRBJ1-2; TRBD1 matches 7 bases. Per germline, CDR1 MNHEY and CDR2 SMNVEV (reference sequence). J lost 2 bases, V lost 5 bases, and 2 bases had no gene match. This CDR3 is 13 amino acids long. CDR3 amino acids: CASSPGGNYGYTF. The CDR3 region has the DNA TGTGCCAGCAGTCCAGGGGGGAACTATGGCTACACCTTC.

The chain joins TRBV19 to TRBJ2-5; 7 nucleotides line up with TRBD1. Germline CDR1 reads LNHDA; CDR2 reads SQIVND (reference sequence). The CDR3 length is 16 residues. J gave up 1 base and V 6 bases, and 11 bases lay outside the gene matches. CDR3 nucleotide sequence: TGTGCCAGTAGGCCCCGGGACAGAGCTATCCAAGAGACCCAGTACTTC. Its protein product is CASRPRDRAIQETQYF.

By sample fraction, this clone is medium-sized. The chain recombines TRBV5-8 with TRBJ1-5; D ambiguous. In germline, CDR1 is SGHTS, CDR2 YDEGEE. There are 16 residues in the CDR3. The V and J ends lost 0 bases and 1 base respectively, with 11 bases between them. CDR3 region: CASSLVRRGSNQPQHF. Here the CDR3 DNA reads TGTGCCAGCAGCTTGGTAAGACGAGGGAGCAATCAGCCCCAGCATTTT.